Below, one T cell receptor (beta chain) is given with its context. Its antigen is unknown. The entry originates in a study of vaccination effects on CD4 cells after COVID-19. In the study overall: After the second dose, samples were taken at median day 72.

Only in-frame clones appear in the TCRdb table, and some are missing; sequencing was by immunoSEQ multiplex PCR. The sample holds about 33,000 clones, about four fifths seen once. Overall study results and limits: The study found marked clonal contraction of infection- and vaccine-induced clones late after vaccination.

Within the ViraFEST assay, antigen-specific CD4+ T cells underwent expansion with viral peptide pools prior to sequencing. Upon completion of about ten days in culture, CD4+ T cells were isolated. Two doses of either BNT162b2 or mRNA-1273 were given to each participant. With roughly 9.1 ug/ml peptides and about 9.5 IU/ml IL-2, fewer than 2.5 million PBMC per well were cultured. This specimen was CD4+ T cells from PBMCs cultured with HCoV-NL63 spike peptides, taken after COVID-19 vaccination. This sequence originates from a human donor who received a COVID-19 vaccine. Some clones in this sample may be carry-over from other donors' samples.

CDR3 DNA sequence: TGCAGCGTTGTAATACCGGGACAGGGGAGTGAAAAACTGTTTTTT. Translated, it gives CSVVIPGQGSEKLFF. V gene TRBV29-1 combines with J gene TRBJ1-4; 10 nucleotides align to TRBD1. V was clipped by 4 bases and J by 7 bases; unmatched bases: 9. Germline V gene lookup returns CDR1 SQVTM and CDR2 ANQGSEA. The CDR3 loop spans 15 amino acids.